One sample yielded the 28 T cell receptor beta chains listed below, sequenced in a study of CD8+ T cells in alopecia areata. cDNA prepared by RNA extraction and subsequent reverse transcription served as the template for sequencing. Measured with immunoSEQ multiplex PCR; TCRdb has only the in-frame clones, and not every one. The sample includes about 120,000 clones, about 50% seen only once; the top ten take about 0.5%. As for treatment: oral pan-JAK inhibitor, 5-10 mg twice daily. This sample comprised CD4+ T cells sorted from blood, obtained at week 4, from a patient treated with tofacitinib. The receptor source for this set is a human donor with alopecia areata.

The genes are TRBV6-5 and TRBJ2-1; maybe TRBD1 (6 bases). The length of the CDR3 is 14 residues. CDR1 is MNHEY, CDR2 SVGAGI, per germline. V was pared by 6 bases and J by 4 bases, with 13 bases between. The CDR3 region has the DNA TGTGCCAGCAGCCCGAGGGGGAGTTACAATGAGCAGTTCTTC. Translating gives CASSPRGSYNEQFF.

This clone appeared a few times. The chain has TRBV11-2 and TRBJ1-3, with 9 positions matching TRBD1. Losses at the gene ends were 5 bases for V and 4 bases for J; bases not matched to a gene: 0. CDR1 SGHAT and CDR2 FQNNGV come from the germline V gene. This CDR3 comprises 13 residues. CDR3 nucleotides: TGTGCCAGCAGCGACAGGGGGGGAAACACCATATATTTT. Protein product: CASSDRGGNTIYF.

This clone was seen a handful of times. The chain joins TRBV25-1 to TRBJ2-1; 10 nucleotides match TRBD2. Germline CDR1 and CDR2: MGHDK and SYGVNS. The V segment lost 3 bases and the J segment 8 bases; nucleotides outside the gene matches: 7. The CDR3 loop spans 15 amino acids. CDR3 nucleotides: TGTGCCAGCAGTGATCCTAGCGGGAGACGGTATGAGCAGTTCTTC. This translates into CASSDPSGRRYEQFF.

The chain couples TRBV5-1 to TRBJ1-2, with 9 bases lining up with TRBD1. This CDR3 contains 15 residues. The V gene end was trimmed by 0 bases and the J gene end by 2 bases; junction bases not matched to a gene: 2. Per germline, CDR1 SGHRS and CDR2 YFSETQ. CDR3 loop: CASSLGGTGNYGYTF. DNA of the CDR3: TGCGCCAGCAGCTTGGGCGGGACAGGGAACTATGGCTACACCTTC.

This clone was seen only a few times. This CDR3 is CAWSVGSQYQGGRYEQYF. In DNA, the CDR3 is TGTGCCTGGAGTGTAGGCTCCCAATACCAAGGGGGAAGGTACGAGCAGTACTTC. The chain combines TRBV30 with TRBJ2-7, with D perhaps matching TRBD1 (6 bases). CDR3 size: 18 residues. The ends were cut back, 0 bases at V and 4 bases at J, with 25 bases in the middle. Germline CDR1 and CDR2: GTSNPN and SVGIG (reference sequence).

This clone was detected only a few times. The chain carries TRBV7-6 and TRBJ2-7, with D unclear. Germline CDR1 reads SGHVS; CDR2 reads FNYEAQ. The CDR3 runs to 13 residues. V was trimmed by 8 bases and J by 3 bases, leaving 14 bases between them. The CDR3: CASSVGNNYEQYF. CDR3 nucleotides: TGTGCCAGCTCGGTGGGGAACAACTACGAGCAGTACTTC. The whole variable domain, filled in from reference TRBV7-6 and TRBJ2-7, reads GAGVSQSPRYKVTKRGQDVALRCDPISGHVSLYWYRQALGQGPEFLTYFNYEAQQDKSGLPNDRFSAERPEGSISTLTIQRTEQRDSAMYRCASSVGNNYEQYFGPGTRLTVT.

As concerns this clone: At the DNA level, this CDR3 is encoded by other sequences in the same sample as well. The gene calls are TRBV5-1 and TRBJ1-6; TRBD1 is a possible D gene (5 bases). The CDR3 is 14 residues long. Trimming removed 4 bases at V and 7 bases at J, with 12 bases between. The germline V gene encodes CDR1 SGHRS and CDR2 YFSETQ. The CDR3 is CASSPGQGNSPLHF. CDR3 coding DNA: TGCGCCAGCAGCCCCGGGCAGGGAAATTCACCCCTCCACTTT.

This clone was seen more than once but under ten times. The chain carries TRBV7-3 and TRBJ2-1; 9 bases match TRBD2. CDR1 is SGHTA, CDR2 FQGTGA, per germline. The V segment lost 0 bases and the J segment 6 bases; nucleotides outside the gene matches: 12. There are 18 residues in the CDR3. DNA for the CDR3: TGTGCCAGCAGCTTAACGGGAGCGGCTAGCGGGGCGTCCAATGAGCAGTTCTTC. Protein: CASSLTGAASGASNEQFF.

This chain connects TRBV29-1 to TRBJ2-4; D may be TRBD1 or TRBD2 (5 bases each). From germline, CDR1 is SQVTM and CDR2 ANQGSEA. V was cut by 2 bases and J by 9 bases, with 17 bases left in between. This CDR3 has 14 residues. The CDR3 coding sequence is TGCAGCGTTGAACCACCCGGGGCAGGGACCATTCAGTACTTC. Translation gives CSVEPPGAGTIQYF.

This clone occurred a few times. This rearrangement joins TRBV4-2 to TRBJ2-2; D might be TRBD1 (8 bases). V was clipped by 6 bases and J by 10 bases, with 21 bases between them. CDR3 length: 15 amino acids. Looked up from germline, CDR1 is LGHNA and CDR2 is YNFKEQ. In nucleotides, the CDR3 is TGTGCCAGCAGTCGGGGGGACAGGTCAAAGGCGGAGCTGTTTTTT. Amino acid sequence: CASSRGDRSKAELFF.

The CDR3 nucleotides are TGCAGCGCCCAGACAGGGACAGAGCCTGGAAACACCATATATTTT. Amino acids: CSAQTGTEPGNTIYF. The chain is built from TRBV29-1 and TRBJ1-3, with TRBD1 matching over 7 bases. V gave up 7 bases and J gave up 2 bases; unmatched junction bases: 11. The CDR3 covers 15 residues. CDR1 and CDR2 from the germline V gene are SQVTM and ANQGSEA.

V usage is TRBV30 and J usage is TRBJ1-1; a weak D match, TRBD1 (6 bases). The germline V gene has CDR1 GTSNPN and CDR2 SVGIG (reference sequence). There are 12 residues in the CDR3. Deletions cut 8 bases from V and 2 bases from J, with 12 bases between. The CDR3 is CAGGRFNTEAFF. CDR3 DNA: TGTGCCGGGGGCCGGTTCAACACTGAAGCTTTCTTT.

This clone was seen only a few times. The CDR3 DNA sequence: TGTGCCAGCAATATAAACGAGCAGTACTTC. Translating it yields CASNINEQYF. The chain uses TRBV2 and TRBJ2-7; D not certain. V was pared by 7 bases and J by 5 bases, with 6 bases between. CDR3 size: 10 residues. Germline loops: CDR1 SNHLY, CDR2 FYNNEI.

The chain links TRBV7-9 to TRBJ1-5; no reliable D call. CDR1 SEHNR and CDR2 FQNEAQ come from the germline V gene (reference sequence). The CDR3 is 14 amino acids. V lost 5 bases, J lost 0 bases, and 8 bases lay in between. CDR3 protein: CASSPSLSNQPQHF. In nucleotides, the CDR3 is TGTGCCAGCAGCCCCAGCCTTAGCAATCAGCCCCAGCATTTT.

J is TRBJ1-1 and V is TRBV6-5; D is possibly TRBD1 (6 bases). Trimming cost V 0 bases and J 1 base, with 9 bases left between them. Looked up from germline, CDR1 is MNHEY and CDR2 is SVGAGI. The CDR3 totals 15 residues. The CDR3 nucleotides are TGTGCCAGCAGTTACTCCGGGACATCGAACACTGAAGCTTTCTTT. Translating it yields CASSYSGTSNTEAFF.

This clone was seen a handful of times. The V and J genes are TRBV4-1 and TRBJ2-3, with D unclear. The CDR3 contains 13 residues. Trimming cost V 3 bases and J 3 bases, with 7 bases left between them. Germline V CDR1 and CDR2: MGHRA, YSYEKL. This CDR3 is CASSHPGTDTQYF. For the CDR3, the DNA is TGCGCCAGCAGCCACCCCGGAACAGATACGCAGTATTTT.

This clone was detected only a few times. This rearrangement joins TRBV4-1 to TRBJ2-3; D is possibly TRBD1 (6 bases). Germline loops: CDR1 MGHRA, CDR2 YSYEKL. Trimming cost V 2 bases and J 3 bases, with 12 bases left between them. The CDR3 runs 15 residues. CDR3 coding DNA: TGCGCCAGCAGCCAAATGGCAGGGGTTACAGATACGCAGTATTTT. This sequence encodes CASSQMAGVTDTQYF.

The rearrangement uses TRBV4-1 and TRBJ2-7; TRBD2 matches 15 bases. Looked up from germline, CDR1 is MGHRA and CDR2 is YSYEKL. The CDR3 is made up of 17 amino acids. The V gene end was trimmed by 4 bases and the J gene end by 0 bases; junction bases not matched to a gene: 4. CDR3 loop: CASSRGTSGRSSYEQYF. Here the CDR3 DNA reads TGCGCCAGCAGCCGCGGGACTAGCGGGAGGAGCTCCTACGAGCAGTACTTC.

The J gene is TRBJ1-3, the V gene TRBV14; D ambiguous. Germline values: CDR1 SGHDN, CDR2 FVKESK. Trimming pared 5 bases from V and 0 bases from J, leaving 2 bases between. The CDR3 has 12 amino acids. The CDR3 DNA reads as TGTGCCAGCAGCTACTCTGGAAACACCATATATTTT. This encodes CASSYSGNTIYF.

In its sample, this clone was seen a few times. The chain is built from TRBV6-5 and TRBJ2-2, with a tentative D call TRBD2 (6 bases). This CDR3 spans 16 amino acids. V gave up 0 bases and J gave up 4 bases, with 12 bases separating them. CDR1 and CDR2 from the germline V gene are MNHEY and SVGAGI. CDR3 nucleotides: TGTGCCAGCAGTTACTCTAGCGGAACCCTCACCGGGGAGCTGTTTTTT. Translated, it gives CASSYSSGTLTGELFF.

The rearrangement uses TRBV15 and TRBJ2-5; D may be TRBD1 (6 bases). V was cut by 6 bases and J by 4 bases, with 12 bases left in between. CDR3 length equals 13 residues. CDR1 is LNHNV and CDR2 is YYDKDF in the germline V gene (reference sequence). The CDR3 loop is CATSGRGRETQYF. The CDR3 coding sequence is TGTGCCACCAGTGGCAGGGGCAGAGAGACCCAGTACTTC.

This rearrangement joins TRBV30 to TRBJ1-2, with D tentatively TRBD1 (5 bases). This CDR3 is built from 15 residues. V lost 1 base and J lost 4, with 16 bases in between. Germline CDR1 reads GTSNPN; CDR2 reads SVGIG (reference sequence). The chain's CDR3 is CAWSDRQGWLYGYTF. The CDR3 DNA sequence: TGTGCCTGGAGTGACCGCCAGGGCTGGCTCTATGGCTACACCTTC.

J is TRBJ2-5 and V is TRBV18, with TRBD1 as a possible D gene (5 bases). Germline CDR1 KGHSH, CDR2 LQKENI. The germline V and J ends were trimmed by 3 bases and 3 bases, with 11 bases remaining between them. CDR3 length: 14 amino acids. CDR3 amino acids: CASSPRTNEETQYF. The CDR3 DNA is TGTGCCAGCTCACCGCGGACAAACGAAGAGACCCAGTACTTC.

This clone was seen only a few times. CDR3 DNA sequence: TGTGCCAGCACCCCGGACAGCCTTGGCTATGGCTACACCTTC. Translation: CASTPDSLGYGYTF. The chain combines TRBV25-1 with TRBJ1-2, with D possibly matching TRBD1 (6 bases). CDR1 and CDR2 from the germline V gene are MGHDK and SYGVNS. The CDR3 runs 14 residues. Trimming pared 7 bases from V and 4 bases from J, leaving 16 bases between.

V and J are TRBV29-1 and TRBJ2-3; D perhaps matches TRBD2 (6 bases). In germline, CDR1 is SQVTM, CDR2 ANQGSEA. This CDR3 contains 16 residues. Trimming left V 6 bases short and J 0 bases short, with 19 bases between. The chain's CDR3 is CSVLRLGGSSTDTQYF. CDR3 DNA: TGCAGCGTCCTGAGGTTGGGGGGATCGAGCACAGATACGCAGTATTTT.

CDR3 coding DNA: TGTGCCACCAGCAGAGATAAAGGAAATCAGCCCCAGCATTTT. Its protein is CATSRDKGNQPQHF. J is TRBJ1-5 and V is TRBV15; D gene unclear. The CDR3 runs 14 residues. Germline V CDR1 and CDR2: LNHNV, YYDKDF (reference sequence). V was pared by 0 bases and J by 4 bases, with 7 bases between.

V gene TRBV29-1 combines with J gene TRBJ1-1; D not resolved. V was trimmed by 4 bases and J by 4 bases, leaving 16 bases between them. From germline, CDR1 is SQVTM and CDR2 ANQGSEA. This CDR3 has 14 amino acids. DNA for the CDR3: TGCAGCGTTGTTTTAGGCTCCCGAGGCACTGAAGCTTTCTTT. Translation gives CSVVLGSRGTEAFF. Full variable domain (rest looked up from reference TRBV29-1 and TRBJ1-1): SAVISQKPSRDICQRGTSLTIQCQVDSQVTMMFWYRQQPGQSLTLIATANQGSEATYESGFVIDKFPISRPNLTFSTLTVSNMSPEDSSIYLCSVVLGSRGTEAFFGQGTRLTVV.

The rearrangement joins TRBV29-1 to TRBJ1-2, with D tentatively TRBD1 (5 bases). This CDR3 is built from 15 residues. With 2 bases removed from V and 3 bases from J, the gap between germline ends came to 16 bases. Germline lookup yields CDR1 SQVTM and CDR2 ANQGSEA. The CDR3 DNA follows: TGCAGCGTTGAACCCCGTCATCAAGGGGACTATGGCTACACCTTC. Translating it yields CSVEPRHQGDYGYTF.